The entry that follows covers one TCR beta chain sequence. As yet, its antigen is unknown. As for treatment: oral pan-JAK inhibitor, 5-10 mg twice daily. This sample was included in a study of CD8+ T cells in alopecia areata. Study in general: Tofacitinib was taken orally by treated patients, and the dose was 5 to 10 mg twice daily.

The CDR3 has 15 residues. Per the germline V gene, CDR1 is GTSNPN and CDR2 is SVGIG (reference sequence). Trimming stripped 1 base from V and 8 bases from J, with 18 bases between. Study-level points and caveats: Higher clonality and more expanded CD8+ clones appeared in lesional than normal scalp. There were many expanded lesional clones persisting in scalp and blood during tofacitinib. Unlike in mice, where it was clearer, TCR sharing across patients was less clear, possibly HLA-related.

The authors extracted RNA and reverse transcribed it into cDNA as the sequencing template. Here immunoSEQ multiplex PCR was the method, and the copy in TCRdb shows in-frame clones only, minus some. Of fewer than 250,000 clones detected, around two fifths appear once; the ten largest clones hold around 3%. Sequencing used CD4+ T cells sorted from blood, obtained at approximately week 39, from a patient treated with tofacitinib. The chain uses TRBV30 and TRBJ2-1; D possibly corresponds to TRBD2 (6 bases). This TCR came from a human donor with alopecia areata. The CDR3 loop reads CAWSGDSGSIHEQFF. CDR3 nucleotide sequence: TGTGCCTGGAGTGGGGACTCCGGGAGTATCCATGAGCAGTTCTTC.